The following is a T cell receptor beta chain sequence with its context. Its antigen is unknown. Base qualities are not at hand, and no much larger clone is one base apart. V loses 5 bases of germline sequence and J loses 1 base, and the interval between the two ends is 17 bases. The CDR3, from cysteine to phenylalanine, totals 16 residues. Only the CDR3 DNA stays, 48 bases, in frame from base 1. CDR1 is given as MDHEN and CDR2 as SYDVKM, both from the germline V gene. The data are from a study of identical twins (dated by TCRdb to between 2015 and 2016). Background for the entire study: To test whether fetal clonotypes persist, this study deep-sequenced TCR alpha and beta repertoires from monozygotic twins, from unrelated adults of various ages, and from cord blood. To rule out contamination, replicate twin experiments were performed at different times with different library preparation protocols.

The method was 5' RACE. The instrument given in TCRdb is Illumina HiSeq 2000. A universal primer binding site was added through template switching, and the final cDNA carried a unique molecular identifier so that TCR cDNA molecules could be counted accurately. Specific primers in the conserved constant-segment region were used to synthesize first-strand cDNA for the TCR alpha and beta chains. Each cDNA library was double barcoded, with a SMART-Mk sample barcode plus Illumina barcodes, to control for contamination. Two successive PCR steps introduced TruSeq adapter sequences along with Illumina sample barcodes. TCR alpha and beta cDNA libraries were sequenced on the Illumina HiSeq platform with custom primers. The study's processing was this. MiGEC processed the raw reads to extract unique molecular identifiers, while MiXCR was used to determine the CDR3 positions. For each individual, recombination models were inferred using an EM algorithm with the repgenHMM and IGoR tools. The analysis of shared clonotypes was done with the tcR package in R, with sharing normalized by the product of cloneset sizes. To study raw recombination without the effects of thymic and clonal selection, out-of-frame nonproductive sequences were analyzed. Using fastp at Q25 and MiXCR, TCRdb reprocessed the public reads and kept productive beta chains. Identical CDR3 protein sequences are pooled into one entry, listed with their most common genes and DNA. The authors' filters were not applied to this entry. The table for this sample lists more than 650,000 distinct CDR3 sequences; around 6% of them were counted only once. Of the sample, 1.5% to 2% is held by the ten largest clones.

Study-wide findings and limitations: Compared with coincidental sharing between unrelated individuals, out-of-frame TCR alpha sequences shared between twins had an excess of sequences with low generation probability. Invariant T cells such as MAIT and iNKT could partly confound zero-insertion analyses, although diverse VJ usage argued against such confounding for most clonotypes. A weaker excess of twin sharing was found in beta out-of-frame sequences because the signal-to-noise ratio was lowered by fewer shared sequences. Abundant cord blood beta clonotypes had fewer insertions, young adult naive repertoires showed a similar but weaker trend, and memory repertoires showed no such trend. Out-of-frame TCR alpha sharing in monozygotic twins was systematically underestimated by recombination models, whereas sharing between unrelated individuals was in agreement with the recombination models. Because the same donors could not be followed over many years, the conclusions depended on cross-sectional statistical analysis.

Every donor in the study was a healthy Caucasian. Three unrelated non-twin adults were also sequenced: a male aged 18 to 30, a male aged 50 to 59 and a female aged 50 to 59. Miltenyi CD45RO+ enrichment and human naive T-cell isolation kits were used to isolate memory (CD45RO+) and naive T cells from PBMC. The sequenced sample was naive T cells sorted from blood. In light of the paper, this sample's cell subset or site label describes: cells isolated with a human naive T-cell isolation kit. The sequence derives from a man between 18 and 29 years old in good health. The chain uses TRBV28 and TRBJ1-1; too little of a D gene remains to name it. The CDR3: CASSAPAADPNTEAFF. The DNA sequence is given as TGTGCCAGCAGTGCCCCAGCGGCGGACCCGAACACTGAAGCTTTCTTT. With all but the CDR3 taken from the reference TRBV28 and TRBJ1-1 genes, the full variable domain is: DVKVTQSSRYLVKRTGEKVFLECVQDMDHENMFWYRQDPGLGLRLIYFSYDVKMKEKGDIPEGYSVSREKKERFSLILESASTNQTSMYLCASSAPAADPNTEAFFGQGTRLTVV.